The T cell receptor (beta chain) described here comes from a study of blood T cells in healthy people across ages. General study results and limits: TCR beta diversity was tightly associated with the proportion of naive T cells.

Primed by a sample-barcoded 5' primer and a J-beta primer mix, a second PCR proceeded for about 6 to 11 cycles. Each cDNA was tagged by a template-switch adaptor containing 12 random nucleotides. Each CDR3 protein is one row after TCRdb ran MiXCR on the 5' RACE reads. The profile shows some 900,000 distinct CDR3 sequences, roughly 43% of them singletons. A remark on this clonotype: Its antigen is not known.

CDR3 length: 15 residues. V was cut by 5 bases and J by 3 bases, with 16 bases left in between. Germline V CDR1 and CDR2: SGHNT, YENEEA. Peripheral blood samples of around 11 milliliters were drawn from each donor. The sequenced material came from blood. This receptor was taken from a man between 25 and 39 years old in good health. The chain employs TRBV11-3 and TRBJ1-2; unclear D gene. In nucleotides, the CDR3 is TGTGCCAGCAGCCCGAGCCCTGGTGGGTACTATGGCTACACCTTC. Translated: CASSPSPGGYYGYTF.